What follows describes a single T cell receptor beta chain. Its antigen is still unknown. Trimming removed 4 bases at V and 1 base at J, with 7 bases between. The CDR3 is 13 residues long. From germline, CDR1 is LNHDA and CDR2 SQIVND (reference sequence). These data originate in a study of T cell repertoires in cytomegalovirus infection. Study-level background: Carrying CMV and the relevant HLA type showed in public TCR beta signatures.

TCRdb re-derived calls from the reads in MiXCR, one entry per CDR3 protein. The sample includes 170,000 or so distinct CDR3 sequences, around 15% seen only once; the top ten take 20% to 30%. Points from the study as a whole: HLA-C-restricted CMV clonotypes gave the most frequent clonotype in two of eight donors. Identification of carriers of CMV plus the relevant HLA was achieved through cumulative public TCR beta family frequency.

This sequence originates from a human donor in good health (CMV status not recorded). Some clones in this sample may be carry-over from other donors' samples. The sample taken for sequencing was PBMCs. The V call is TRBV19, the J call TRBJ1-1; D gene uncertain. The CDR3 loop reads CASSTAGNTEAFF. CDR3 DNA: TGTGCCAGTAGTACCGCCGGGAACACTGAAGCTTTCTTT.